The rows below give T cell receptor beta chains drawn from one sample of a study of blood T cell repertoires in COVID-19. Profiled with immunoSEQ multiplex PCR; TCRdb holds only in-frame clones, not every one. The profile shows 200,000 to 300,000 clones, around 86% of them singletons. The sample consisted of PBMCs or T cells enriched from blood (not recorded which). The origin of the receptors is a woman aged 18-29 years who had recovered from COVID-19. The conserved cysteine and the conserved F or W are not part of the CDR3 here. Where a row states a size, it is once, few, many or the class of an expanded clone; other rows omit it.

V: TRBV18
size: once
J: TRBJ2-7
CDR3: ASSPPGLADEQY

V: TRBV10-3
size: .
J: TRBJ2-4
CDR3: AISEFQDENIQY

V: TRBV9
size: once
J: TRBJ2-1
CDR3: ASSVAAGGADNEQF

V: TRBV7-7
size: once
J: TRBJ2-3
CDR3: ASSPKVGQNTDTQY

V: TRBV5-6
size: .
J: TRBJ1-2
CDR3: ASSLANYGYT

V: TRBV6-1
size: .
J: TRBJ2-7
CDR3: ASSESSPPYEQY

V: TRBV28
size: .
J: TRBJ2-5
CDR3: ASSSPTGLADKETQY

V: TRBV5-1
size: .
J: TRBJ2-7
CDR3: ASSLAGEYEQY

V: TRBV11-3
size: .
J: TRBJ2-1
CDR3: ASSLESLAGAGEQF

V: TRBV18
size: .
J: TRBJ1-2
CDR3: ASSPGTEDGYT

V: TRBV2
size: .
J: TRBJ1-2
CDR3: ASSGPGQIYGYT

V: TRBV27
size: few
J: TRBJ1-1
CDR3: ASTIDGGLDTEAF

V: TRBV3-1/TRBV3-2
size: .
J: TRBJ1-1
CDR3: ASSHSSPMNTEAF

V: TRBV28
size: .
J: TRBJ2-1
CDR3: ASSLVLAGSAYNEQF

V: TRBV9
size: .
J: TRBJ2-1
CDR3: ASSVGLAGGAREQF

V: TRBV7-8
size: few
J: TRBJ1-3
CDR3: ASSLRPGNTIY

V: TRBV5-1
size: .
J: TRBJ2-2
CDR3: ASSLAWRGQTGELF

V: TRBV12-5
size: .
J: TRBJ2-5
CDR3: ASGLVSFAGTSGGRTRYQETQY

V: TRBV6-5
size: .
J: TRBJ1-1
CDR3: ASSLGTEAF

V: TRBV4-3
size: once
J: TRBJ1-4
CDR3: ASSQDAGQNNEKLF

V: TRBV11-2
size: once
J: TRBJ1-5
CDR3: ASSYGTGNGQPQH

V: TRBV18
size: .
J: TRBJ2-2
CDR3: ASSPSGDTGELF

V: TRBV11-1
size: .
J: TRBJ2-7
CDR3: ASRKNSGESYEQY

V: TRBV7-7
size: .
J: TRBJ2-1
CDR3: ASSSLGGTGDNEQF

V: TRBV6-1
size: .
J: TRBJ1-2
CDR3: ASSEVPANYGYT

V: TRBV10-3
size: .
J: TRBJ2-7
CDR3: AIGDRESSLEQY

V: TRBV29-1
size: .
J: TRBJ1-1
CDR3: SVEAQNTEAF

V: TRBV29-1
size: .
J: TRBJ1-3
CDR3: SGREGAGNTIY

V: TRBV5-6
size: .
J: TRBJ1-2
CDR3: ASSLVGQGLEGYT

V: TRBV27
size: .
J: TRBJ1-2
CDR3: ASSLGRLKGYT

V: TRBV29-1
size: .
J: TRBJ1-4
CDR3: SGQEDEKLF

V: TRBV27
size: .
J: TRBJ2-7
CDR3: ASSSRGGRFDEQY

V: TRBV5-1
size: .
J: TRBJ1-6
CDR3: ASSFGERTGLNSPLH

V: TRBV6-6
size: .
J: TRBJ1-5
CDR3: ASSYSAGGTQPQH